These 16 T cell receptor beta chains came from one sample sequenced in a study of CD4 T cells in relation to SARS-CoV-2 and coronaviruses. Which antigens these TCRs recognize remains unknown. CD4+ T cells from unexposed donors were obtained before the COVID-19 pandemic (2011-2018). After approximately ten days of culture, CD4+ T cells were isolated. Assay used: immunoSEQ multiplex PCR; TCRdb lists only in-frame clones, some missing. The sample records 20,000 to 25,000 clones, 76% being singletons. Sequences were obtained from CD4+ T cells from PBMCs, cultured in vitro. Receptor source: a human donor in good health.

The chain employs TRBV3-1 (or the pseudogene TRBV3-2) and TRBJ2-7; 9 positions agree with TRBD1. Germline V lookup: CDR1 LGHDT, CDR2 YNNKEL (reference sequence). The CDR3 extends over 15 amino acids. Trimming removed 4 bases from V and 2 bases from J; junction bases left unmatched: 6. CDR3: CASSPIRDRAYEQYF. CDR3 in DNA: TGTGCCAGCAGCCCAATCCGGGACAGGGCCTACGAGCAGTACTTC.

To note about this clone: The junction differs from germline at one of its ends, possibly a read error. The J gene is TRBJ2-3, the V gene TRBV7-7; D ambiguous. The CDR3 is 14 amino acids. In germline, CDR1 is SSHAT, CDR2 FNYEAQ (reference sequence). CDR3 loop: CASSPSGSTDTQYF. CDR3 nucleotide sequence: TGTGCTAGCAGCCCTTCGGGCAGCACAGATACGCAGTATTTT. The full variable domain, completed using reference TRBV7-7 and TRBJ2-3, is GAGVSQSPRYKVTKRGQDVTLRCDPISSHATLYWYQQALGQGPEFLTYFNYEAQPDKSGLPSDRFSAERPEGSISTLTIQRTEQRDSAMYRCASSPSGSTDTQYFGPGTRLTVL.

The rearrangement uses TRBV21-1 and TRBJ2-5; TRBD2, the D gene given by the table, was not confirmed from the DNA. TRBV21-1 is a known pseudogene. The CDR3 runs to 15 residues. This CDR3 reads CASSKAPGKGETQYF. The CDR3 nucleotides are TGTGCCAGCAGCAAAGCCCCGGGGAAGGGAGAGACCCAGTACTTC.

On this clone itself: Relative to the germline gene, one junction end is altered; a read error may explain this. The CDR3 here is CASNEPNRLEQFF. The CDR3 nucleotides read TGTGCCAGCAATGAACCTAACAGGCTTGAGCAGTTCTTC. The chain uses TRBV2 and TRBJ2-1; D might be TRBD1 (5 bases). The CDR3 consists of 13 residues. Germline V gene data show CDR1 as SNHLY and CDR2 as FYNNEI. Variable domain in full (rest from reference TRBV2 and TRBJ2-1): EPEVTQTPSHQVTQMGQEVILRCVPISNHLYFYWYRQILGQKVEFLVSFYNNEISEKSEIFDDQFSVERPDGSNFTLKIRSTKLEDSAMYFCASNEPNRLEQFFGPGTRLTVL.

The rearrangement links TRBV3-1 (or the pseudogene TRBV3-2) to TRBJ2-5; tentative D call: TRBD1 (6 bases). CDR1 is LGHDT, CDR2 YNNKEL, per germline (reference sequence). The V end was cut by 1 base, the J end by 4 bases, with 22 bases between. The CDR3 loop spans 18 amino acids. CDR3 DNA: TGTGCCAGCAGCCAAGCTCGGGCGTATGGGGGCGCGGGAGAGACCCAGTACTTC. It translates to CASSQARAYGGAGETQYF.

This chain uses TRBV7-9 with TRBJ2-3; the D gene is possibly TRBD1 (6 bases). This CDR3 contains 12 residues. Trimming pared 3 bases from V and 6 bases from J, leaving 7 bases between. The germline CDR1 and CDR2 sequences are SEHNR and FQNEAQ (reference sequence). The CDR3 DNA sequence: TGTGCCAGCAGCTTCACAGGGGATACGCAGTATTTT. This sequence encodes CASSFTGDTQYF.

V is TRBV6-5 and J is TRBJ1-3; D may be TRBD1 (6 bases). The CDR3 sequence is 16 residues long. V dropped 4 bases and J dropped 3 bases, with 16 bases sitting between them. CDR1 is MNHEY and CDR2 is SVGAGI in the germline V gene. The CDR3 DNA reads TGTGCCAGCAGTTTACAGGGAATCATAGGTGGAAACACCATATATTTT. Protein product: CASSLQGIIGGNTIYF.

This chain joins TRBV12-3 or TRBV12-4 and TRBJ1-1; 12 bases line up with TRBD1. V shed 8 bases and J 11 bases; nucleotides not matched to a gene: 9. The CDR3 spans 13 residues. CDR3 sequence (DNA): TGTGCCAGCGGGGGACAGGGGGCGGTGGACGCTTTCTTT. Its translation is CASGGQGAVDAFF.

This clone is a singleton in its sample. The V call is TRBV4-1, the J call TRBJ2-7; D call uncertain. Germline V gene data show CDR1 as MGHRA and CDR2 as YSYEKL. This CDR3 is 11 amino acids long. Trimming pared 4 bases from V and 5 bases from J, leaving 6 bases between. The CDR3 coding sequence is TGCGCCAGCAGCCCCGTCGACGAGCAGTACTTC. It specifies CASSPVDEQYF.

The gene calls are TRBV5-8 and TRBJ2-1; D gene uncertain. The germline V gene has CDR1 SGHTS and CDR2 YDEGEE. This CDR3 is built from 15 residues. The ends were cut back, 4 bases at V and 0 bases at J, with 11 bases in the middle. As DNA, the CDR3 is TGTGCCAGCAGCCAAGAGATGACCTCCTACAATGAGCAGTTCTTC. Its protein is CASSQEMTSYNEQFF. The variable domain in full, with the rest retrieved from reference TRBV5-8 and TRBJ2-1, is EAGVTQSPTHLIKTRGQQATLRCSPISGHTSVYWYQQALGLGLQFLLWYDEGEERNRGNFPPRFSGRQFPNYSSELNVNALELEDSALYLCASSQEMTSYNEQFFGPGTRLTVL.

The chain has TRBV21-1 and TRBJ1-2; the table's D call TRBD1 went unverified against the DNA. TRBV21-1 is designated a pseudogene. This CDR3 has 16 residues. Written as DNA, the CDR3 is TGTGCCAGCAGCTCTACCATTAGGGGGACAGGGTATGGCTACACCTTC. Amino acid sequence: CASSSTIRGTGYGYTF.

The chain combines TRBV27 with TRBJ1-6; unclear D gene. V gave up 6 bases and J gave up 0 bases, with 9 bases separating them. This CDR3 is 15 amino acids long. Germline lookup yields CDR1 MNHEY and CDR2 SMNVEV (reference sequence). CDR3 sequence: CASRMGSSYNSPLHF. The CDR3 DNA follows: TGTGCCAGCAGGATGGGGAGCTCCTATAATTCACCCCTCCACTTT.

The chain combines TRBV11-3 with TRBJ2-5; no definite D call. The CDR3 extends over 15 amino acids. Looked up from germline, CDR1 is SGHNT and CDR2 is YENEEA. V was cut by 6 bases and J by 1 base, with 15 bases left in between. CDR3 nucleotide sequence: TGTGCCAGCAGTCGGATCCCGGGTCCCCAAGAGACCCAGTACTTC. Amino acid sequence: CASSRIPGPQETQYF. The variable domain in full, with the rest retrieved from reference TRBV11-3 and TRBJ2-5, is EAGVVQSPRYKIIEKKQPVAFWCNPISGHNTLYWYLQNLGQGPELLIRYENEEAVDDSQLPKDRFSAERLKGVDSTLKIQPAELGDSAVYLCASSRIPGPQETQYFGPGTRLLVL.

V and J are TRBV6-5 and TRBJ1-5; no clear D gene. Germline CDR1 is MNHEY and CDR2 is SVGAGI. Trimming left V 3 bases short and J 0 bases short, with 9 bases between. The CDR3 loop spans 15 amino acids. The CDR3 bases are TGTGCCAGCAGTTATCGAGGTCCTAGCAATCAGCCCCAGCATTTT. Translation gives CASSYRGPSNQPQHF.

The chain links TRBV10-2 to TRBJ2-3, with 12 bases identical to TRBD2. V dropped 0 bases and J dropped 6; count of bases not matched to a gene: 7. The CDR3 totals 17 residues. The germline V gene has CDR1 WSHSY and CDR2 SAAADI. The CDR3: CASSESQGLAGMDTQYF. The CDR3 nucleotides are TGCGCCAGCAGTGAGTCCCAAGGACTAGCGGGAATGGATACGCAGTATTTT.

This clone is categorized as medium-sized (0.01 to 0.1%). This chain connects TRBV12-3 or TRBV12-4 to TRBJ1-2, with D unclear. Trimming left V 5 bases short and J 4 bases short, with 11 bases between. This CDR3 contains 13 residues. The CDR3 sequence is CASSPLGGYGYTF. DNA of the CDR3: TGTGCCAGCAGTCCGCTAGGCGGCTATGGCTACACCTTC.